This section outlines one T cell receptor (beta chain) sequence together with its context. No antigen is known for it. The repertoire was sequenced with immunoSEQ multiplex PCR; TCRdb's copy has only in-frame clones and lacks some. The data contain under 2,000,000 clones, 85% to 95% of them singletons. This specimen comes from a study of shared clonotypes between healthy human individuals. Overall study results and limits: A handful of donors had approximately 4.6% of their naive CD4 clonotypes in common. Compared with clonotypes that all four donors shared, non-shared clonotypes had lower generation probabilities.

The CDR3 has 15 residues. Deletions cut 0 bases from V and 4 bases from J, with 14 bases between. Germline CDR1 GTSNPN, CDR2 SVGIG (reference sequence). Naive CD8 populations comprised CD45RO-negative cells positively selected for CCR7, excluding terminally differentiated effector memory CD45RA+ cells. Sequenced sample: naive CD8+ T cells sorted from blood. The sequence was obtained from a man in his late teens or twenties in good health. The chain links TRBV30 to TRBJ2-3, with D perhaps being TRBD1 or TRBD2 (5 bases each). This CDR3 is CAWSVAVREPDTQYF. CDR3 nucleotides: TGTGCCTGGAGTGTAGCGGTCAGGGAGCCAGATACGCAGTATTTT.